This passage covers 30 T cell receptor beta chains from one sample sequenced in a study of cytomegalovirus exposure and HLA in healthy donors. With 60 Vbeta and 13 Jbeta primers, the PCR was carried out. Libraries were prepared by immunoSEQ multiplex PCR; TCRdb keeps only in-frame clonotypes and omits some of them. The table has 100,000 to 120,000 clones, 69% seen once. Material: PBMCs. The receptors derive from a man aged 25-40 years in good health and CMV-seronegative.

The rearrangement joins TRBV15 to TRBJ2-1, with TRBD2 matching over 12 bases. V dropped 1 base and J dropped 7; count of bases not matched to a gene: 5. CDR3 length: 16 residues. Per the germline V gene, CDR1 is LNHNV and CDR2 is YYDKDF (reference sequence). The CDR3 region has the DNA TGTGCCACCAGCAGAGCACTAGCGGGAGGAAATAATGAGCAGTTCTTC. It encodes CATSRALAGGNNEQFF.

The CDR3 DNA follows: TGTGCCAGCAGCATGTATCTCTACGAGCAGTACTTC. This sequence encodes CASSMYLYEQYF. The chain uses TRBV11-3 and TRBJ2-7; D is unresolved. From germline, CDR1 is SGHNT and CDR2 YENEEA. The length of the CDR3 is 12 residues. V lost 5 bases and J lost 3, with 8 bases in between. Using reference TRBV11-3 and TRBJ2-7 for the parts outside the CDR3, the full variable domain is EAGVVQSPRYKIIEKKQPVAFWCNPISGHNTLYWYLQNLGQGPELLIRYENEEAVDDSQLPKDRFSAERLKGVDSTLKIQPAELGDSAVYLCASSMYLYEQYFGPGTRLTVT.

V gene TRBV6-5 combines with J gene TRBJ1-4, with 7 bases fitting TRBD1. Germline V gene data show CDR1 as MNHEY and CDR2 as SVGAGI. This CDR3 comprises 15 residues. The V gene end was trimmed by 0 bases and the J gene end by 6 bases; junction bases not matched to a gene: 4. This CDR3 is CASSYSYRGDEKLFF. In DNA, the CDR3 is TGTGCCAGCAGTTACTCGTACAGGGGCGATGAAAAACTGTTTTTT.

This clone was observed a handful of times. V gene TRBV30 combines with J gene TRBJ2-1; D is ambiguous. CDR3 length: 12 residues. The V gene lost 5 bases and the J gene lost 8 bases, with 13 bases spanning the gap. The germline gives CDR1 GTSNPN, CDR2 SVGIG (reference sequence). The CDR3 reads CAWGVGFDEQFF. The DNA for the CDR3 is TGTGCCTGGGGAGTAGGTTTCGATGAGCAGTTCTTC.

This rearrangement joins TRBV18 to TRBJ1-5; D is undetermined. The germline V and J ends were trimmed by 2 bases and 5 bases, with 13 bases remaining between them. CDR3 size: 15 residues. CDR1 is KGHSH, CDR2 LQKENI, per germline. The CDR3 sequence: CASSPSPTGDQPQHF. The CDR3 bases are TGTGCCAGCTCACCATCCCCAACCGGGGATCAGCCCCAGCATTTT.

V is TRBV7-8 and J is TRBJ1-2; D gene uncertain. V shed 3 bases and J shed 4 bases, with 9 bases lying between them. The CDR3 has 13 residues. Germline V gives CDR1 SGHVS, CDR2 FQNEAQ. The CDR3 coding sequence is TGTGCCAGCAGCTTTGCCCCAGGCTATGGCTACACCTTC. It codes for CASSFAPGYGYTF.

The rearrangement uses TRBV19 and TRBJ1-3, with D uncertain. The ends were cut back, 6 bases at V and 0 bases at J, with 6 bases in the middle. This CDR3 is built from 13 residues. Germline V CDR1 and CDR2: LNHDA, SQIVND (reference sequence). The CDR3 here is CASRVASGNTIYF. The CDR3 DNA reads as TGTGCCAGTAGAGTGGCCTCTGGAAACACCATATATTTT.

Only one count was recorded for this clone. The chain combines TRBV19 with TRBJ2-5; 8 bases fit TRBD1. CDR1 LNHDA and CDR2 SQIVND come from the germline V gene (reference sequence). V gave up 4 bases and J gave up 5 bases; unmatched junction bases: 6. This CDR3 is 14 amino acids long. This CDR3 is CASSTSGQGETQYF. CDR3 sequence (DNA): TGTGCCAGTAGTACGAGCGGACAGGGCGAGACCCAGTACTTC.

V gene TRBV4-2 combines with J gene TRBJ2-5, with unresolved D. Germline assignment: CDR1 LGHNA and CDR2 YNFKEQ. This CDR3 comprises 17 residues. Trimming removed 1 base from V and 2 bases from J, with 17 bases in between. CDR3 DNA: TGTGCCAGCAGCCAAGGGTTAGCCAGTCCGAAACAAGAGACCCAGTACTTC. Translated, it gives CASSQGLASPKQETQYF.

V is TRBV11-3 and J is TRBJ1-1; D gene uncertain. Trimming removed 0 bases at V and 0 bases at J, with 5 bases between. The CDR3 sequence is 14 residues long. The germline gives CDR1 SGHNT, CDR2 YENEEA. CDR3 sequence (DNA): TGTGCCAGCAGCTTAGACAGAATGAACACTGAAGCTTTCTTT. It yields the protein CASSLDRMNTEAFF.

This sequence joins TRBV18 and TRBJ2-7; no clear D. The V gene's germline CDR1 is KGHSH and CDR2 LQKENI. The CDR3 loop spans 16 amino acids. V gave up 0 bases and J gave up 0 bases, with 12 bases separating them. The CDR3 protein is CASSPPPGINSYEQYF. CDR3 coding DNA: TGTGCCAGCTCACCACCTCCGGGTATCAACTCCTACGAGCAGTACTTC.

The chain carries TRBV19 and TRBJ2-5, with TRBD1 matching over 7 bases. The better agreement between TRBJ2-7 and the DNA end casts doubt on the J call. Germline CDR1 LNHDA, CDR2 SQIVND (reference sequence). This CDR3 is built from 16 residues. DNA for the CDR3: TGTGCCAGTAGCCAGGGGGTGGCTTTGAGCTCCTACGAGCAGTACTTC. It encodes CASSQGVALSSYEQYF.

The count of this clone is one. The V and J genes are TRBV27 and TRBJ1-3, with a weak D call TRBD1 (6 bases). Looked up from germline, CDR1 is MNHEY and CDR2 is SMNVEV (reference sequence). The length of the CDR3 is 18 residues. The V end lost 5 bases, the J end lost 2 bases, and 22 bases lay between the germline ends. CDR3 DNA sequence: TGTGCCAGCAGTCCTTCAGGGGCCCCCGTGATCCCTGGAAACACCATATATTTT. It specifies CASSPSGAPVIPGNTIYF.

The chain joins TRBV11-3 to TRBJ2-1; D not certain. The V gene's germline CDR1 is SGHNT and CDR2 YENEEA. Trimming took off 7 bases at V and 0 bases at J, with 19 bases between the two ends. The CDR3 is 17 amino acids. CDR3 coding DNA: TGTGCCAGCAACCTAAAAGCCCGACGGAGCTCCTACAATGAGCAGTTCTTC. This codes for CASNLKARRSSYNEQFF.

This chain uses TRBV28 with TRBJ2-7, with a possible D match to TRBD1 (6 bases). The CDR3 has 15 residues. V lost 7 bases and J 3 bases, leaving 19 bases between the germline ends. CDR1 MDHEN and CDR2 SYDVKM come from the germline V gene. The CDR3 loop reads CASNSRVGALYEQYF. The CDR3 DNA follows: TGTGCCAGCAACTCGAGGGTGGGGGCCCTCTACGAGCAGTACTTC.

This clone came up a few times. The V call is TRBV2, the J call TRBJ1-5, with D unresolved. Germline V gene data show CDR1 as SNHLY and CDR2 as FYNNEI. This CDR3 spans 14 amino acids. V shed 4 bases and J shed 3 bases, with 10 bases lying between them. CDR3 sequence reads: CASSAPIDNQPQHF. CDR3 coding DNA: TGTGCCAGCAGTGCCCCGATAGACAATCAGCCCCAGCATTTT.

This chain links TRBV11-2 with TRBJ1-2; D possibly corresponds to TRBD1 (5 bases). CDR3 length: 14 residues. Germline CDR1 SGHAT, CDR2 FQNNGV. V gave up 2 bases and J gave up 7 bases, with 14 bases separating them. The CDR3 region has the DNA TGTGCCAGCAGCTTACAGGGTCCCCAGGTTGGCTACACCTTC. The encoded protein is CASSLQGPQVGYTF.

The chain uses TRBV14 and TRBJ2-2; tentatively, D is TRBD2 (6 bases). CDR1 and CDR2 from the germline V gene are SGHDN and FVKESK. V lost 1 base to trimming and J lost 0 bases, with 9 bases between them. CDR3 length equals 16 residues. CDR3 nucleotide sequence: TGTGCCAGCAGCCAAGTGGCTAGCGCGAACACCGGGGAGCTGTTTTTT. Encoded protein: CASSQVASANTGELFF.

This clone has more than one count but fewer than ten. One end of the junction is discordant with germline, which a read error may explain. The genes are TRBV28 and TRBJ2-4, with a possible D match to TRBD2 (6 bases). CDR1 and CDR2 from the germline V gene are MDHEN and SYDVKM. The CDR3 sequence is 15 residues long. CDR3 DNA: TGTGCCAGCAGAACTTATGCGGGATCGAGGAACAGTCAGTACTTC. Amino acids: CASRTYAGSRNSQYF.

This clone has only a few counts. The chain uses TRBV4-2 and TRBJ1-4; D perhaps matches TRBD1 (5 bases). The CDR3 loop spans 16 amino acids. V lost 2 bases, J lost 7 bases, and 17 bases lay in between. CDR1 and CDR2 from the germline V gene are LGHNA and YNFKEQ. The CDR3, as DNA: TGTGCCAGCAGCCAATTCAATAGGGGTTCAGGTGAAAAACTGTTTTTT. It translates to CASSQFNRGSGEKLFF.

V and J are TRBV15 and TRBJ1-4; D call uncertain. The CDR3 consists of 15 residues. The germline CDR1 and CDR2 sequences are LNHNV and YYDKDF (reference sequence). V gave up 2 bases and J gave up 7 bases, with 14 bases separating them. The CDR3 loop reads CATSRKGLAGEKLFF. CDR3 in DNA: TGTGCCACCAGCAGAAAAGGACTGGCCGGTGAAAAACTGTTTTTT.

This clone was counted a single time. The junction departs from the called germline gene at one end, perhaps through a read error. The rearrangement joins TRBV5-4 to TRBJ2-1, with 14 bases aligning to TRBD2. This CDR3 has 15 residues. Germline CDR1 is SGHNT and CDR2 is YYREEE (reference sequence). The CDR3 sequence is CASGLGLAGDNEQFF. The CDR3, as DNA: TGTGCCAGCGGCTTGGGACTAGCGGGAGATAATGAGCAGTTCTTC.

This chain uses TRBV15 with TRBJ2-4, with 12 bases that match TRBD1. CDR3 length: 19 amino acids. The V and J ends lost 2 bases and 2 bases, in that order; junction bases with no gene match: 10. Germline V gene sequence: CDR1 LNHNV, CDR2 YYDKDF (reference sequence). CDR3 sequence: CATSRPLGDRGLTKNIQYF. CDR3 bases: TGTGCCACCAGCAGACCGCTCGGGGACAGGGGGCTGACCAAAAACATTCAGTACTTC.

The chain combines TRBV19 with TRBJ1-2; D not resolved. Deletions cut 3 bases from V and 6 bases from J, with 11 bases between. CDR1 is LNHDA, CDR2 SQIVND, per germline (reference sequence). The CDR3 consists of 13 residues. DNA for the CDR3: TGTGCCAGTAGTATGTTTCGGGTCCATGGCTACACCTTC. It specifies CASSMFRVHGYTF.

The V gene is TRBV19, the J gene TRBJ1-1; TRBD1 might be the D (6 bases). The length of the CDR3 is 18 residues. Germline CDR1 reads LNHDA; CDR2 reads SQIVND (reference sequence). V was shortened by 3 bases and J by 1 base, with 21 bases between the two germline ends. In DNA form, the CDR3 reads TGTGCCAGTAGTATCCCAAAAGGACAGTCGGCGGGGAACACTGAAGCTTTCTTT. Encoded protein: CASSIPKGQSAGNTEAFF.

This clone appeared once. This sequence joins TRBV4-2 and TRBJ1-2; 7 positions agree with TRBD1. The CDR3 runs 16 residues. Germline V gives CDR1 LGHNA, CDR2 YNFKEQ. J was trimmed by 4 bases and V by 1 base; bases with no gene match: 9. CDR3 coding DNA: TGTGCCAGCAGCCAAGTTGGGACAGAGAATTCCTATGGCTACACCTTC. It specifies CASSQVGTENSYGYTF.

This clone was observed a few times. This sequence joins TRBV19 and TRBJ2-7; 10 bases map to TRBD2. Germline values: CDR1 LNHDA, CDR2 SQIVND (reference sequence). Trimming removed 4 bases from V and 0 bases from J; junction bases left unmatched: 12. This CDR3 comprises 18 residues. In DNA, the CDR3 is TGTGCCAGTAGTACCACTACGGAGGGACTAGCGAGCTCCTACGAGCAGTACTTC. This sequence encodes CASSTTTEGLASSYEQYF.

The V and J genes are TRBV7-2 and TRBJ2-6, with 11 bases lining up with TRBD1. This CDR3 region has 17 residues. CDR1 is SGHTA, CDR2 FQGNSA, per germline. Trimming cost V 6 bases and J 0 bases; bases outside gene matches: 4. The DNA for the CDR3 is TGTGCCAGCAGACCGGGACAGGGGGTCTCTGGGGCCAACGTCCTGACTTTC. This encodes CASRPGQGVSGANVLTF.

The chain uses TRBV10-3 and TRBJ2-3, with TRBD2 matching 7 bases. Germline V CDR1 and CDR2: ENHRY, SYGVKD. J lost 2 bases, V lost 2 bases, and 4 bases had no gene match. CDR3 length: 15 amino acids. CDR3 DNA sequence: TGTGCCATCAGTGAGCGGGAGGTGAACACAGATACGCAGTATTTT. This sequence encodes CAISEREVNTDTQYF.

The J gene is TRBJ2-1, the V gene TRBV19, with D hard to call. This CDR3 is built from 12 residues. V shed 7 bases and J shed 7 bases, with 11 bases lying between them. CDR1 LNHDA and CDR2 SQIVND come from the germline V gene (reference sequence). The CDR3 spells CASKKDRNEQFF. The CDR3 DNA reads TGTGCCAGTAAGAAAGATCGGAATGAGCAGTTCTTC.